These 20 T cell receptor beta chains share one sample of origin, sequenced in a study of identical twins. Using its own MiXCR run on the 5' RACE reads, TCRdb lists one record per CDR3 protein. The sample shows roughly 230,000 distinct CDR3 sequences, approximately 8.6% of them seen only once. The same data also contributed to another study, on yellow fever vaccine responses in identical twins.

The sequenced sample consisted of CD8+ T cells sorted from blood. These receptors were collected from a woman aged 18-29 years in good health.

The sample holds many counts of this clonotype. The chain combines TRBV4-1 with TRBJ2-7; TRBD1 matches at 9 bases. Trimming cost V 3 bases and J 5 bases; bases outside gene matches: 11. The CDR3 length is 16 residues. The germline V gene has CDR1 MGHRA and CDR2 YSYEKL. The CDR3: CASSHVRGQGSDEQYF. For the CDR3, the DNA is TGCGCCAGCAGCCATGTTAGGGGACAGGGTTCCGACGAGCAGTACTTC.

This clonotype was seen repeatedly, ten times or more. This chain links TRBV29-1 with TRBJ2-7; 11 bases align to TRBD2. Germline assignment: CDR1 SQVTM and CDR2 ANQGSEA. The CDR3 totals 16 residues. J gave up 3 bases and V 0 bases, and 7 bases lay outside the gene matches. The chain's CDR3 is CSVEDGLAGGLYEQYF. The CDR3 coding sequence is TGCAGCGTTGAAGACGGGCTAGCGGGAGGACTCTACGAGCAGTACTTC.

This clonotype was counted ten times or more. The J gene is TRBJ2-7, the V gene TRBV29-1, with TRBD1 as a possible D gene (6 bases). CDR1 and CDR2 from the germline V gene are SQVTM and ANQGSEA. This CDR3 contains 11 residues. Trimming removed 6 bases from V and 2 bases from J, with 8 bases in between. CDR3 amino acids: CSVGHPYEQYF. The CDR3, as DNA: TGCAGCGTGGGACACCCCTACGAGCAGTACTTC.

This clonotype occurred many times. The rearrangement joins TRBV4-3 to TRBJ2-7; tentative D call: TRBD2 (7 bases). V lost 0 bases to trimming and J lost 7 bases, with 16 bases between them. The CDR3 runs to 15 residues. From germline, CDR1 is LGHNA and CDR2 YSLEER. The CDR3 loop is CASSQEWGGAGEQYF. The DNA of the CDR3 is TGCGCCAGCAGCCAAGAATGGGGGGGCGCGGGGGAGCAGTACTTC.

This clonotype occurred a few times. The rearrangement joins TRBV27 to TRBJ2-1, with TRBD2 matching over 8 bases. The ends lost 4 bases at V and 2 bases at J; junction bases unmatched: 7. This CDR3 is built from 16 residues. Per the germline V gene, CDR1 is MNHEY and CDR2 is SMNVEV (reference sequence). CDR3 in amino acids: CASSWNSGATYNEQFF. The CDR3 nucleotides are TGTGCCAGCAGTTGGAATAGCGGGGCGACCTACAATGAGCAGTTCTTC.

A few counts support this clonotype. The V call is TRBV4-2, the J call TRBJ2-1; possibly TRBD2 for D (5 bases). The CDR3 covers 15 residues. Germline V gene lookup returns CDR1 LGHNA and CDR2 YNFKEQ. Trimming stripped 0 bases from V and 8 bases from J, with 14 bases between. Here the CDR3 DNA reads TGTGCCAGCAGCCAAGAGGTGGGTGAGGGCTATGAGCAGTTCTTC. The encoded protein is CASSQEVGEGYEQFF.

This clonotype has a handful of counts. The chain employs TRBV29-1 and TRBJ2-1; TRBD1 aligns across 9 bases. V shed 3 bases, J shed 2 bases, and the junction held 2 bases outside the gene matches. Germline assignment: CDR1 SQVTM and CDR2 ANQGSEA. CDR3 length equals 14 residues. The CDR3 here is CSVEGQGAYNEQFF. DNA of the CDR3: TGCAGCGTTGAGGGACAGGGTGCCTACAATGAGCAGTTCTTC.

This clonotype was picked up a small number of times. V and J are TRBV27 and TRBJ2-1, with D possibly being TRBD1 (6 bases). Between the trimmed V and J ends, which lost 6 bases and 9 bases, there was a span of 18 bases. Germline V gene data show CDR1 as MNHEY and CDR2 as SMNVEV (reference sequence). This CDR3 is built from 14 residues. CDR3 region: CASSYTDGTPEQFF. The CDR3 DNA is TGTGCCAGCAGCTATACCGACGGGACACCTGAGCAGTTCTTC.

Only a few counts were recorded for this clonotype. V usage is TRBV19 and J usage is TRBJ2-1, with TRBD2 matching over 10 bases. This CDR3 is built from 15 residues. After removal of 7 bases from V and 4 bases from J, the junction contained 7 bases not matched to a gene. Germline CDR1 and CDR2: LNHDA and SQIVND (reference sequence). CDR3 coding DNA: TGTGCCAGTACCGATCTAGCGGGGGATTACAATGAGCAGTTCTTC. Amino acids: CASTDLAGDYNEQFF.

In DNA form, the CDR3 reads TGTGCCAGCAGTGCCACAGGGGGAAACACTGAAGCTTTCTTT. Its translation: CASSATGGNTEAFF. The J gene is TRBJ1-1, the V gene TRBV6-1; 8 bases match TRBD1. CDR3 length equals 14 residues. Germline V lookup: CDR1 MNHNS, CDR2 SASEGT. J was trimmed by 2 bases and V by 4 bases; bases with no gene match: 3.

This clonotype was observed a few times. The V and J genes are TRBV27 and TRBJ2-2; 7 nucleotides agree with TRBD1. The CDR3 has 17 residues. The germline V gene has CDR1 MNHEY and CDR2 SMNVEV (reference sequence). V was clipped by 7 bases and J by 0 bases; unmatched bases: 11. The DNA of the CDR3 is TGTGCCAGCACTTGGGACAGTCTGAACCCGAACACCGGGGAGCTGTTTTTT. Translation gives CASTWDSLNPNTGELFF.

The chain carries TRBV7-2 and TRBJ2-3; D not resolved. Looked up from germline, CDR1 is SGHTA and CDR2 is FQGNSA. The CDR3 loop spans 16 amino acids. Trimming stripped 5 bases from V and 4 bases from J, with 19 bases between. CDR3 residues: CASSPSISSPPDTQYF. The CDR3 DNA is TGTGCCAGCAGCCCTAGTATATCGTCTCCCCCAGATACGCAGTATTTT.

A few counts support this clonotype. The CDR3 DNA reads TGCGCCAGCAGCCAAGTTGCACCACTAGCGGGAGGGTTCTACAATGAGCAGTTCTTC. Its translation is CASSQVAPLAGGFYNEQFF. This chain connects TRBV4-3 to TRBJ2-1, with 13 bases aligning to TRBD2. With V trimmed by 1 base and J by 3 bases, 9 bases remained unmatched. This CDR3 is 19 amino acids long. The V gene's germline CDR1 is LGHNA and CDR2 YSLEER.

The V call is TRBV7-2, the J call TRBJ2-2; no clear D. The V end lost 2 bases, the J end lost 6 bases, and 10 bases lay between the germline ends. This CDR3 region has 14 residues. Germline V gene lookup returns CDR1 SGHTA and CDR2 FQGNSA. For the CDR3, the DNA is TGTGCCAGCAGCTTACTGCTAGACGCCGGGGAGCTGTTTTTT. Translation: CASSLLLDAGELFF.

Many counts were recorded for this clonotype. This sequence joins TRBV5-1 and TRBJ2-2, with D possibly TRBD1 on 6 matching bases. CDR1 is SGHRS, CDR2 YFSETQ, per germline. V was pared by 0 bases and J by 3 bases, with 12 bases between. The length of the CDR3 is 16 residues. The CDR3 region has the DNA TGCGCCAGCAGCTTGGCGCCAGGGGAGTACACCGGGGAGCTGTTTTTT. It is translated as CASSLAPGEYTGELFF.

This clonotype was counted many times. The chain has TRBV6-2 or TRBV6-3 and TRBJ2-2; D uncertain. Germline V lookup: CDR1 MNHEY, CDR2 SVGEGT. V gave up 2 bases and J gave up 6 bases, with 7 bases separating them. The CDR3 extends over 13 amino acids. CDR3: CASSYDAPGELFF. As DNA, the CDR3 is TGTGCCAGCAGTTACGACGCCCCCGGGGAGCTGTTTTTT.

The CDR3 loop reads CASSWAGTSNEQFF. DNA for the CDR3: TGCGCCAGCAGCTGGGCCGGGACTAGCAATGAGCAGTTCTTC. The chain uses TRBV5-1 and TRBJ2-1; 8 bases are a match to TRBD2. V was clipped by 3 bases and J by 6 bases; unmatched bases: 5. CDR1 is SGHRS, CDR2 YFSETQ, per germline. The CDR3 sequence is 14 residues long.

A few counts support this clonotype. V and J are TRBV7-9 and TRBJ2-7, with D possibly TRBD2 on 6 matching bases. Trimming shortened V by 5 bases and J by 7 bases, and 15 bases separated the two germline ends. The CDR3 loop spans 13 amino acids. Germline V gene data show CDR1 as SEHNR and CDR2 as FQNEAQ (reference sequence). In nucleotides, the CDR3 is TGTGCCAGCAGCCTCTCTTCTCGGGAGGAGCAGTACTTC. It yields the protein CASSLSSREEQYF.

This clonotype was found a few times. V gene TRBV5-5 combines with J gene TRBJ2-7; D gene ambiguous. The V and J ends lost 4 bases and 2 bases respectively, with 13 bases between them. CDR1 SGHKS and CDR2 YYEKEE come from the germline V gene (reference sequence). CDR3 length equals 14 residues. The CDR3, as DNA: TGTGCCAGCAGCCTGGTAAAGATAACCTACGAGCAGTACTTC. It translates to CASSLVKITYEQYF.

With regard to this clonotype: A read error may be the cause here, since a much bigger clone is one base away. V and J are TRBV12-3 or TRBV12-4 and TRBJ2-3, with a possible D match to TRBD2 (6 bases). There are 17 residues in the CDR3. CDR3: CASSLALGGWGTYTQYF. CDR3 in DNA: TGTGCCAGCAGTTTAGCGCTGGGGGGTTGGGGCACATATACGCAGTATTTT.